This is a list of T cell receptor beta chains from one sample in a study of T cell repertoires in cytomegalovirus infection. These TCRs are of unknown antigen specificity. TCRdb processed the reads anew with MiXCR; each CDR3 protein has one entry. Of fewer than 900,000 distinct CDR3 sequences detected, approximately 32% appear once; the ten largest clones hold roughly 14%. This specimen was cultured CD8+ T cells from PBMCs, taken from culture after CMV antigen stimulation. The receptors derive from a human donor in good health (CMV status not recorded). Some clones in this sample may be carry-over from other donors' samples. Both conserved end residues are part of each CDR3.

TRBJ1-5	TRBV7-9	CASSLYNQPQHF
TRBJ2-3	TRBV4-2	CASSGLGDTDTQYF
TRBJ1-1	TRBV7-8	CASSAQPNTEAFF
TRBJ2-5	TRBV2	CASVTSGGQETQYF
TRBJ2-5	TRBV6-5	CASSQYSRYQETQYF
TRBJ1-2	TRBV7-2	CASTRDSLQHYGYTF
TRBJ1-1	TRBV14	CASSQGGEITEAFF
TRBJ2-5	TRBV2	CASRGAGGQETQYF
TRBJ2-1	TRBV4-1	CASSQDAQGVLYNEQFF
TRBJ1-1	TRBV27	CASSLITGSEAFF
TRBJ2-6	TRBV29-1	CSAWDREILSGANVLTF
TRBJ2-3	TRBV7-6	CASSPNSWVRLDTQYF
TRBJ2-1	TRBV11-3	CASSPGTGLANEQFF
TRBJ1-2	TRBV25-1	CASSPTGGLGYTF
TRBJ1-5	TRBV20-1	CSAIVLYSNQPQHF
TRBJ2-2	TRBV7-9	CASSYDTGGVTGELFF
TRBJ1-6	TRBV2	CASNPGTDRRIFVSPLHF
TRBJ2-1	TRBV27	CASSLSGKGKEQFF
TRBJ2-7	TRBV7-2	CASSSNGYEQYF
TRBJ1-5	TRBV4-1	CASSQDGTGGHQPQHF
TRBJ2-3	TRBV5-1	CASSLEASGGPNTQYF
TRBJ2-7	TRBV7-2	CASSLEGYRLNYEQYF
TRBJ2-1	TRBV5-4	CASSLLGDLLYNEQFF
TRBJ2-1	TRBV15	CATSSGGGARNEQFF
TRBJ1-2	TRBV20-1	CSARESSLFYGYTF
TRBJ1-1	TRBV7-9	CASSSTSEGNTEAFF
TRBJ2-1	TRBV6-5	CASSPLGQLSSYNEQFF
TRBJ1-5	TRBV6-2/TRBV6-3	CASSYGAVNQPQHF
TRBJ2-1	TRBV11-2	CASSLTGGYSEQFF
TRBJ2-7	TRBV13	CASSPRAGQFYEQYF
TRBJ2-5	TRBV6-5	CASSYPGAQETQYF
TRBJ2-5	TRBV15	CATSPRGIETQYF
TRBJ2-5	TRBV7-8	CANSPRWEQETQYF
TRBJ1-1	TRBV7-9	CASSLEGVWAFF
TRBJ2-3	TRBV7-6	CASSLQRPHTQYF
TRBJ1-2	TRBV7-6	CASSYNRGGNYGYTF
TRBJ1-5	TRBV6-6	CASSYVWDRGPLNQPQHF